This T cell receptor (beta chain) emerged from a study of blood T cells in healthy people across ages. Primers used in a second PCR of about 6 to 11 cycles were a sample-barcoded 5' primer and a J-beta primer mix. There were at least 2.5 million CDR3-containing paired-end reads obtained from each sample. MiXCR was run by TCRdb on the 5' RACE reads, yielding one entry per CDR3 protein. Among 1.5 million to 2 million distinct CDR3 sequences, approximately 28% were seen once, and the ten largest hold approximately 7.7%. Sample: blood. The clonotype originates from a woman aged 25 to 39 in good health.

This CDR3 is CSASSWGPAGGDTQYF. CDR3 nucleotide sequence: TGCAGTGCTAGTTCTTGGGGGCCAGCGGGGGGGGATACGCAGTATTTT. The gene calls are TRBV20-1 and TRBJ2-3, with 10 bases identical to TRBD2. V shed 3 bases, J shed 6 bases, and the junction held 12 bases outside the gene matches. CDR3 length equals 16 residues. In germline, CDR1 is DFQATT, CDR2 SNEGSKA (reference sequence).